This T cell receptor (beta chain) originates from a study of patients and donors after allogeneic stem cell transplantation (dated by TCRdb to 2020 to 2022). Library method: RT-PCR. Data came from a NextSeq 550. TCRdb took the public reads, trimmed them with fastp at Q25, ran MiXCR for clone calling and kept in-frame beta chains. Rows with a matching CDR3 protein are joined into one entry that keeps the most common DNA and genes. The sample includes about 960,000 distinct CDR3 sequences, with roughly 18% observed a single time. Of the sample, 5.5% to 6.5% falls within the top ten clones. Spanning cysteine to phenylalanine, the CDR3 consists of 14 amino acids. Of the read, only the CDR3 DNA is kept; its 42 bases are in frame from base 1. CDR1 and CDR2, looked up from the germline V gene (reference sequence), are DFQATT and SNEGSKA. V was cut back by 5 bases and J by 0 bases, leaving a gap of 14 bases between them.

Remarks on this clonotype: Which antigen it targets is not known. No per-base quality is available; no much larger clone lies one base away.

The sequenced material came from blood, either unsorted or a sorted T cell fraction (not recorded which). The chain links TRBV20-1 with TRBJ2-7; possibly the D gene is TRBD1, per 7 matching bases. The TCR sequence derives from a human donor who was either an allogeneic HSCT recipient or a stem cell or donor lymphocyte infusion donor (not recorded which). It is not recorded whose cells these are; they may come from a transplant donor. The CDR3 reads as follows: CSAGRTGLSYEQYF. The sequenced DNA: TGCAGTGCTGGGAGGACAGGCCTCTCCTACGAGCAGTACTTC.